Described below is a single T cell receptor (beta chain) sequence and its context. Its antigen is as yet unknown. This sample is drawn from a study of beta chain features in type 1 diabetes. Expressed TCRB transcripts were sequenced because the isolated RNA had all been reverse transcribed beforehand. Using immunoSEQ multiplex PCR, the repertoire was profiled, and TCRdb retains in-frame clones only, with some absent. This table holds 300,000 to 350,000 clones, roughly 12% found once. This CDR3 is 14 amino acids long. Per germline, CDR1 SGHRS and CDR2 YFSETQ. V was trimmed by 4 bases and J by 2 bases, leaving 11 bases between them. A sort by CD45RO/CCR7/CD25/CD127/CD95/CD27 yielded CD4+ naive, central memory, regulatory and stem cell-like memory cells. Overall study results and limits: The study found that naive, central memory and Treg TCRB repertoires appeared more similar in patients than in healthy donors. TCRB CDR3 length was moderately but significantly reduced in all four CD4+ subsets of Type 1 diabetes patients.

This receptor was taken from a woman under 30 with type 1 diabetes. The chain couples TRBV5-1 to TRBJ2-3; D may be TRBD1 (5 bases). Sequencing was done on a sample of naive CD4+ T cells from blood. The CDR3, as DNA: TGCGCCAGCAGCCCTAACAGGTACACAGATACGCAGTATTTT. Protein product: CASSPNRYTDTQYF.